The 20 T cell receptor beta chains presented below share a single source sample, sequenced in a study of CD8 T cells in ankylosing spondylitis. Overall study findings and caveats: A TCR beta motif of under 10 highly homologous variants appeared characteristic of ankylosing spondylitis blood.

Via MiXCR, TCRdb re-called the 5' RACE reads, giving one row per CDR3 protein. Of 450,000 to 550,000 distinct CDR3 sequences listed, less than 6% are singletons. These receptors' antigens are unknown. What was sequenced was blood, either unsorted or a sorted T cell fraction (not recorded which). The receptors were sampled from a male donor with ankylosing spondylitis.

In this sample, this clonotype turned up many times. The DNA for the CDR3 is TGTGCCATCAGTGAGCTAGGAGGGGGCAAGAACACTGAAGCTTTCTTT. Its translation is CAISELGGGKNTEAFF. This chain joins TRBV10-3 and TRBJ1-1, with 7 bases aligning to TRBD1. The junction had 7 bases not matched to a gene; V was cut back by 2 bases and J by 1 base. Germline V gene lookup returns CDR1 ENHRY and CDR2 SYGVKD. The CDR3 is 16 residues long.

This clonotype came up many times. V usage is TRBV4-3 and J usage is TRBJ2-1; TRBD1 matches at 7 bases. The CDR3 is 16 amino acids. CDR1 is LGHNA and CDR2 is YSLEER in the germline V gene. V was pared by 3 bases and J by 5 bases, with 10 bases of the junction left unmatched. CDR3 sequence: CASSQGIQGLNNEQFF. The CDR3 nucleotides read TGCGCCAGCAGCCAGGGAATACAGGGGCTAAACAATGAGCAGTTCTTC.

This clonotype was seen many times. The chain is built from TRBV20-1 and TRBJ2-5, with D perhaps matching TRBD2 (6 bases). V lost 0 bases to trimming and J lost 5 bases, with 13 bases between them. Germline V gene lookup returns CDR1 DFQATT and CDR2 SNEGSKA (reference sequence). The CDR3 sequence is 14 residues long. CDR3 in DNA: TGCAGTGCTAGAGATAGGCCTGCGGGGGAGACCCAGTACTTC. As protein: CSARDRPAGETQYF.

This clonotype was recorded at least ten times. This chain links TRBV20-1 with TRBJ2-7; D unclear. The V end lost 5 bases, the J end lost 4 bases, and 9 bases lay between the germline ends. CDR1 is DFQATT, CDR2 SNEGSKA, per germline (reference sequence). The CDR3 consists of 11 residues. Here the CDR3 DNA reads TGCAGTGCTCTTAACCTATACGAGCAGTACTTC. Translating it yields CSALNLYEQYF.

This clonotype has at least ten counts. J is TRBJ1-6 and V is TRBV20-1; D unresolved. The CDR3 is 16 residues long. V was pared by 0 bases and J by 4 bases, with 13 bases between. Germline CDR1 reads DFQATT; CDR2 reads SNEGSKA (reference sequence). The CDR3 sequence is CSARDSFQAYNSPLHF. Written as DNA, the CDR3 is TGCAGTGCTAGAGATAGTTTCCAGGCTTATAATTCACCCCTCCACTTT.

In this sample, this clonotype turned up many times. The rearrangement uses TRBV29-1 and TRBJ2-5, with 7 bases lining up with TRBD1. The CDR3 contains 14 residues. Germline V CDR1 and CDR2: SQVTM, ANQGSEA. Unmatched junction bases numbered 5, after V lost 1 base and J lost 3 bases. The CDR3 region is CSVEGGTVEETQYF. The CDR3 DNA reads as TGCAGCGTTGAAGGTGGGACAGTGGAAGAGACCCAGTACTTC.

This clonotype was seen ten or more times. This chain joins TRBV6-1 and TRBJ1-6; possibly TRBD1 for D (5 bases). The V end lost 5 bases, the J end lost 10 bases, and 15 bases lay between the germline ends. The CDR3 runs 14 residues. Germline CDR1 is MNHNS and CDR2 is SASEGT. In DNA, the CDR3 is TGTGCCAGCAGTCTGTGGGGGTTTGACTCACCCCTCCACTTT. It is translated as CASSLWGFDSPLHF.

This clonotype was recorded at least ten times. The chain combines TRBV12-3 or TRBV12-4 with TRBJ2-5, with TRBD2 matching 9 bases. This CDR3 comprises 18 residues. V gave up 6 bases and J gave up 3 bases; unmatched junction bases: 17. CDR3 in amino acids: CASSLRTWTSVIEETQYF. CDR3 in DNA: TGTGCCAGCAGCTTGAGAACCTGGACTAGCGTGATAGAAGAGACCCAGTACTTC.

Ten or more counts support this clonotype. The genes are TRBV5-4 and TRBJ1-1, with D tentatively TRBD1 (5 bases). CDR3 length equals 15 residues. The germline V and J ends were trimmed by 4 bases and 1 base, with 14 bases remaining between them. The V gene's germline CDR1 is SGHNT and CDR2 YYREEE (reference sequence). The CDR3 loop is CASSPSAGGNTEAFF. The CDR3 bases are TGTGCCAGCAGCCCCTCCGCGGGGGGGAACACTGAAGCTTTCTTT.

This clonotype was seen ten or more times. The chain couples TRBV7-8 to TRBJ2-5; D not certain. V was clipped by 5 bases and J by 3 bases, with 22 bases between them. CDR1 and CDR2 (germline): SGHVS, FQNEAQ. The CDR3 runs 17 residues. The CDR3 DNA sequence: TGTGCCAGCAGCAATTTCCTCTTTGGGTTCTCCGAAGAGACCCAGTACTTC. Amino acid sequence: CASSNFLFGFSEETQYF. The variable domain in full, completed from reference TRBV7-8 and TRBJ2-5, reads GAGVSQSPRYKVAKRGQDVALRCDPISGHVSLFWYQQALGQGPEFLTYFQNEAQLDKSGLPSDRFFAERPEGSVSTLKIQRTQQEDSAVYLCASSNFLFGFSEETQYFGPGTRLLVL.

There are many counts of this clonotype. The chain carries TRBV12-3 or TRBV12-4 and TRBJ1-1, with TRBD1 matching 9 bases. Losses at the gene ends were 3 bases for V and 10 bases for J; bases not matched to a gene: 15. There are 16 residues in the CDR3. CDR3 nucleotides: TGTGCCAGCAGTTTGGGCTTCGTCGCGGGACAGGGTGGAGCTTTCTTT. This translates into CASSLGFVAGQGGAFF.

This clonotype came up many times. The rearrangement links TRBV2 to TRBJ2-3; TRBD2 matches at 11 bases. CDR1 and CDR2 (germline): SNHLY, FYNNEI. V was pared by 5 bases and J by 8 bases, with 9 bases of the junction left unmatched. This CDR3 spans 15 amino acids. The DNA for the CDR3 is TGTGCCAGCAGTCCGGGACTAGCGGTTGTGGGTACGCAGTATTTT. This codes for CASSPGLAVVGTQYF. Full variable domain (outside the CDR3, taken from reference TRBV2 and TRBJ2-3): EPEVTQTPSHQVTQMGQEVILRCVPISNHLYFYWYRQILGQKVEFLVSFYNNEISEKSEIFDDQFSVERPDGSNFTLKIRSTKLEDSAMYFCASSPGLAVVGTQYFGPGTRLTVL.

This clonotype was found many times. The chain recombines TRBV20-1 with TRBJ2-5; D might be TRBD1 (6 bases). The V and J ends lost 5 bases and 5 bases respectively, with 21 bases between them. The germline V gene has CDR1 DFQATT and CDR2 SNEGSKA (reference sequence). This CDR3 comprises 15 residues. The CDR3 nucleotides are TGCAGTGCTGCAAACAGGGTGGCTTCGGGGGAGACCCAGTACTTC. It is translated as CSAANRVASGETQYF.

The sample holds many counts of this clonotype. The J gene is TRBJ2-1, the V gene TRBV4-2, with D possibly being TRBD2 (5 bases). There are 16 residues in the CDR3. Trimming stripped 0 bases from V and 4 bases from J, with 13 bases between. Germline V gene sequence: CDR1 LGHNA, CDR2 YNFKEQ. CDR3 loop: CASSQDSAGPYNEQFF. The CDR3 coding sequence is TGTGCCAGCAGCCAAGATTCGGCGGGCCCATACAATGAGCAGTTCTTC.

This clonotype was found many times. The chain employs TRBV5-5 and TRBJ1-2; D may be TRBD1 (6 bases). The CDR3 totals 15 residues. Germline V lookup: CDR1 SGHKS, CDR2 YYEKEE (reference sequence). The V end was cut by 0 bases, the J end by 7 bases, with 16 bases between. The CDR3 protein is CASSLVAGVSRGYTF. CDR3 DNA sequence: TGTGCCAGCAGCTTGGTCGCAGGGGTTAGTCGTGGCTACACCTTC.

This clonotype appeared many times. This sequence joins TRBV7-9 and TRBJ2-7; D is perhaps TRBD1 (6 bases). The V and J ends lost 4 bases and 5 bases respectively, with 15 bases between them. Germline V gene sequence: CDR1 SEHNR, CDR2 FQNEAQ (reference sequence). The CDR3 extends over 14 amino acids. The DNA for the CDR3 is TGTGCCAGCAGCTGGTCGGACAGCTTCGACGAGCAGTACTTC. It codes for CASSWSDSFDEQYF.

This clonotype was observed many times. This rearrangement joins TRBV5-1 to TRBJ2-4; the D is unclear. Germline V CDR1 and CDR2: SGHRS, YFSETQ. This CDR3 has 12 residues. V gave up 1 base and J gave up 7 bases, with 6 bases separating them. Written as DNA, the CDR3 is TGCGCCAGCAGCTTGCCCGGGAACATTCAGTACTTC. Its protein is CASSLPGNIQYF.

At least ten counts were recorded for this clonotype. The CDR3 protein is CASMDRVYYEQYF. The CDR3, as DNA: TGTGCCAGCATGGACCGGGTGTACTACGAGCAGTACTTC. The chain recombines TRBV27 with TRBJ2-7; D remains unclear. There are 13 residues in the CDR3. Germline CDR1 is MNHEY and CDR2 is SMNVEV (reference sequence). V gave up 7 bases and J gave up 3 bases, with 13 bases separating them.

At least ten counts were recorded for this clonotype. J is TRBJ1-2 and V is TRBV5-1; a weak D match, TRBD1 (6 bases). The CDR3 loop spans 15 amino acids. Between the trimmed V and J ends, which lost 4 bases and 5 bases, there was a span of 18 bases. The V gene's germline CDR1 is SGHRS and CDR2 YFSETQ. CDR3 in amino acids: CASSTGTALEYGYTF. The CDR3 nucleotides read TGCGCCAGCAGCACAGGGACCGCGCTCGAGTATGGCTACACCTTC.

CDR3 loop: CASSSKPGTGELFF. The CDR3 coding sequence is TGTGCCAGCAGCTCGAAGCCGGGAACCGGGGAGCTGTTTTTT. The gene calls are TRBV7-2 and TRBJ2-2; possible D gene TRBD2, 5 bases. The CDR3 totals 14 residues. The germline V gene has CDR1 SGHTA and CDR2 FQGNSA. With 4 bases removed from V and 5 bases from J, the gap between germline ends came to 11 bases.